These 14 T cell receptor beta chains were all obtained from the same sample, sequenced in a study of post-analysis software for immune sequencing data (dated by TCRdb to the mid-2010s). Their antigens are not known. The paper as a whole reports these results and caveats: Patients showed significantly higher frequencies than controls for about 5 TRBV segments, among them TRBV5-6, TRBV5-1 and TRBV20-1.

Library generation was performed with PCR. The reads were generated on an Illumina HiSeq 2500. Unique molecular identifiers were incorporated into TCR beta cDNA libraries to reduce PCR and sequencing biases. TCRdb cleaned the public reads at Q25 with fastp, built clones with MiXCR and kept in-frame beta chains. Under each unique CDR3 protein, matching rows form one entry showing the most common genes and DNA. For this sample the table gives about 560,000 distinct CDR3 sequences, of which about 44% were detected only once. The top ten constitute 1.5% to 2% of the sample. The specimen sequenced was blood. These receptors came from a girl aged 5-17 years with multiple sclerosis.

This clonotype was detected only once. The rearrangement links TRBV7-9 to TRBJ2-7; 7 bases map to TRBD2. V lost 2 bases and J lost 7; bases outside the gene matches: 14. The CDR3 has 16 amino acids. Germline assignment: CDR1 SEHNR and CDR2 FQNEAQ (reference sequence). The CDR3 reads CASSLILALPYNEQYF. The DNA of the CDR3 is TGTGCCAGCAGCTTAATACTAGCGTTGCCCTACAATGAGCAGTACTTC.

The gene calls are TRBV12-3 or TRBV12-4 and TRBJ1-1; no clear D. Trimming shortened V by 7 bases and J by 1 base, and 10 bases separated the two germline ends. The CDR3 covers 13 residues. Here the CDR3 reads CASMVLSNTEAFF. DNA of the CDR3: TGTGCCAGCATGGTTCTATCGAACACTGAAGCTTTCTTT.

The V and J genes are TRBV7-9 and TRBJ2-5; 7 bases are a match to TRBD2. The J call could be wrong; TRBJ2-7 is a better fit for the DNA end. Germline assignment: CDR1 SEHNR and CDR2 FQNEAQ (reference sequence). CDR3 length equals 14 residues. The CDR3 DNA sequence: TGTGCCAGCAGCTTAGACCGGGGGGAGGGCGAGCAGTACTTC. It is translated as CASSLDRGEGEQYF.

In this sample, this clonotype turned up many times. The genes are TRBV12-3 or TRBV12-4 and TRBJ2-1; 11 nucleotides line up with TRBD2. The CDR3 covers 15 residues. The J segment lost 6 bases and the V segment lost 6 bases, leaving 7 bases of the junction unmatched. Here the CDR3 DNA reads TGTGCCAGCAGCGTGACTAGCGGGATCTCCAATGAGCAGTTCTTC. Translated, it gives CASSVTSGISNEQFF.

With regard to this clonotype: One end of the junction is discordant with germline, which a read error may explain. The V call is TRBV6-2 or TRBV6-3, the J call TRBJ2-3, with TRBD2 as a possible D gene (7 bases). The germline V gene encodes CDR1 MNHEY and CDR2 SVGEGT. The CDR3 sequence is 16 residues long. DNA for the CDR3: TGTGCCAGCAGTCCCTGGGGGGGGCCCAGCACAGATACGCGGTATTTT. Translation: CASSPWGGPSTDTRYF.

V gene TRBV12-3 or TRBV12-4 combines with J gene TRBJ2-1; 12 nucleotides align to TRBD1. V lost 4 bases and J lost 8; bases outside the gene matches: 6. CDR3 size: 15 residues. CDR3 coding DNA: TGTGCCAGCAGTTCTCCGGGACAGGGGGCATATGAGCAGTTCTTC. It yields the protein CASSSPGQGAYEQFF.

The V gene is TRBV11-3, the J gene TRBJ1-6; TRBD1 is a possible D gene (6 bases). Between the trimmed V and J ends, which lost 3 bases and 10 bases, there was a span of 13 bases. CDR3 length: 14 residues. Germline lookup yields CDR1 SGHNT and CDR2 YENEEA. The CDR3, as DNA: TGTGCCAGCAGCTTTGGGCAGGGGTCGTCACCCCTCCACTTT. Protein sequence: CASSFGQGSSPLHF.

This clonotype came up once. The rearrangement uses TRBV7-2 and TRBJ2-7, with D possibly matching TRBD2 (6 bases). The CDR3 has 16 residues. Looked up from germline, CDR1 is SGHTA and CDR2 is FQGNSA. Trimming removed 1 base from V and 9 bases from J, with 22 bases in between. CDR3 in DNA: TGTGCCAGCAGCTTAGACGCGGGCGGGGCTAGAGACGGGCAGTACTTC. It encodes CASSLDAGGARDGQYF.

The CDR3 region has the DNA TGCAGTGCTAGAGATTCTGCCCGTGAGGTAGCTTTCTTT. It yields the protein CSARDSAREVAFF. The chain joins TRBV20-1 to TRBJ1-1; the D is unclear. Germline V gene sequence: CDR1 DFQATT, CDR2 SNEGSKA (reference sequence). This CDR3 spans 13 amino acids. V lost 0 bases to trimming and J lost 10 bases, with 15 bases between them.

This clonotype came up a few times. DNA of the CDR3: TGTGCCATCTCAGGGAAGGGCACAGATACGCAGTATTTT. As protein: CAISGKGTDTQYF. The chain links TRBV10-3 to TRBJ2-3; possibly TRBD1 for D (5 bases). CDR3 size: 13 residues. V was cut by 8 bases and J by 1 base, with 10 bases left in between. From germline, CDR1 is ENHRY and CDR2 SYGVKD.

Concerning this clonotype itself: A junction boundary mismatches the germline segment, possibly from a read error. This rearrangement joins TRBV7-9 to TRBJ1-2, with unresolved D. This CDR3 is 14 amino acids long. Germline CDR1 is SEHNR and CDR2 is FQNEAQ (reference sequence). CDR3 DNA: TGTGCCAGCAGTTTAGGCAGGAATAACTATGGCTACACCTTC. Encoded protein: CASSLGRNNYGYTF.

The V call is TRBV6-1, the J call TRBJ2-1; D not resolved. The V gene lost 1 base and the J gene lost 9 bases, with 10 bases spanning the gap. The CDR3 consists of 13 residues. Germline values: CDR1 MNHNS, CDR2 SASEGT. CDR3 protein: CASSEVGKAEQFF. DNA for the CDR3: TGTGCCAGCAGTGAAGTAGGGAAAGCTGAGCAGTTCTTC.

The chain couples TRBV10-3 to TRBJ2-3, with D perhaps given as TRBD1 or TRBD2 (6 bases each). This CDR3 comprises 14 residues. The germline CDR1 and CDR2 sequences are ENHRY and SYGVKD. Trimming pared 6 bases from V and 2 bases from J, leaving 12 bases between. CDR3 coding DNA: TGTGCCATCAGGTCGGGGGCCGACACAGATACGCAGTATTTT. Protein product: CAIRSGADTDTQYF.

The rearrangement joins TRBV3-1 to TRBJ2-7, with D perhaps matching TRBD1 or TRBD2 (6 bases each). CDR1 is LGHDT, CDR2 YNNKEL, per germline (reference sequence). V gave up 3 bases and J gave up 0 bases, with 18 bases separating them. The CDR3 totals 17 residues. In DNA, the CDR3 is TGTGCCAGCAGCCAGAGGCCCGGGGGCAGTCTCTCCTACGAGCAGTACTTC. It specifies CASSQRPGGSLSYEQYF.